This TCR beta chain was captured in a study of OX40 agonist ivuxolimab in advanced cancers. Looking at the study overall: Partial responses were recorded for three patients, including one with hepatocellular carcinoma and two with cutaneous melanoma.

Libraries were prepared by immunoSEQ multiplex PCR; TCRdb keeps only in-frame clonotypes and omits some of them. The sample has tens of thousands of clones, about 90% seen once; the top ten hold approximately 22%. Looked up from germline, CDR1 is SGHAT and CDR2 is FQNNGV. The CDR3 consists of 17 residues. Trimming took 0 bases from V and 3 from J, leaving 16 bases between them. The input for sequencing was CD4+ or CD8+ T cells sorted from blood, taken in a trial of the OX40 agonist ivuxolimab. The TCR sequence derives from an adult with an advanced solid tumor such as melanoma, head and neck, liver or kidney cancer. The J gene is TRBJ2-3, the V gene TRBV11-2; the D gene is possibly TRBD1 (6 bases). CDR3 sequence: CASSLDTWTVGTDTQYF. In nucleotides, the CDR3 is TGTGCCAGCAGCTTAGATACCTGGACAGTAGGGACAGATACGCAGTATTTT. The variable domain in full, with the rest retrieved from reference TRBV11-2 and TRBJ2-3, is EAGVAQSPRYKIIEKRQSVAFWCNPISGHATLYWYQQILGQGPKLLIQFQNNGVVDDSQLPKDRFSAERLKGVDSTLKIQPAKLEDSAVYLCASSLDTWTVGTDTQYFGPGTRLTVL.